These 25 T cell receptor beta chains share one sample of origin, sequenced in a study of T-cell memory formation after mild COVID-19. From the 5' RACE reads, TCRdb called clonotypes with MiXCR, one entry per CDR3 protein. The sample includes roughly 550,000 distinct CDR3 sequences, about a fifth of them seen just once. Material: PBMCs or a T cell subset sorted from them (not recorded which). The receptors derive from an adult woman who had mild COVID-19 (a few samples of this study predate the infection). Cell type and time point are not known.

This clonotype was recorded many times. This chain joins TRBV4-1 and TRBJ2-1; 9 nucleotides align to TRBD2. J was trimmed by 4 bases and V by 3 bases; bases with no gene match: 7. The germline CDR1 and CDR2 sequences are MGHRA and YSYEKL. The CDR3 spans 16 residues. The chain's CDR3 is CASSHPTSGLYNEQFF. CDR3 nucleotide sequence: TGCGCCAGCAGCCACCCGACTAGCGGACTATACAATGAGCAGTTCTTC.

This clonotype was detected a few times. The chain joins TRBV6-5 to TRBJ1-2; the D gene is possibly TRBD1 (5 bases). Trimming took 6 bases from V and 8 from J, leaving 13 bases between them. The CDR3 covers 12 residues. Germline values: CDR1 MNHEY, CDR2 SVGAGI. CDR3 residues: CASRTGPQGYTF. CDR3 nucleotide sequence: TGTGCCAGCAGAACGGGACCTCAAGGCTACACCTTC.

Worth noting for this clonotype: The junction departs from the called germline gene at one end, perhaps through a read error. This chain joins TRBV6-2 or TRBV6-3 and TRBJ2-7, with 11 bases matching TRBD2. Germline lookup yields CDR1 MNHEY and CDR2 SVGEGT. The CDR3 is made up of 14 amino acids. In DNA, the CDR3 is TGCGCCAGCAGCGTAGGACTAGCGGGCTACGAGCAGTACTTC. Translation: CASSVGLAGYEQYF.

The rearrangement uses TRBV4-2 and TRBJ2-2; D assignment may be TRBD1 or TRBD2 (6 bases each). This CDR3 has 18 residues. Germline CDR1 LGHNA, CDR2 YNFKEQ. The V and J ends lost 0 bases and 4 bases respectively, with 18 bases between them. CDR3 sequence (DNA): TGTGCCAGCAGCCAAGATCTGGGGCTACCGGGGGCCACCGGGGAGCTGTTTTTT. It codes for CASSQDLGLPGATGELFF.

The CDR3 protein is CASSFQWGSTTYEQYF. The CDR3 DNA reads TGTGCCAGCAGCTTCCAATGGGGCAGCACCACCTACGAGCAGTACTTC. The chain recombines TRBV7-2 with TRBJ2-7, with D maybe TRBD1 (5 bases). Germline V gene data show CDR1 as SGHTA and CDR2 as FQGNSA. The CDR3 covers 16 residues. V lost 3 bases to trimming and J lost 2 bases, with 17 bases between them.

This clonotype has a handful of counts. V usage is TRBV14 and J usage is TRBJ1-2, with 8 nucleotides matching TRBD1. This CDR3 contains 15 residues. CDR1 is SGHDN, CDR2 FVKESK, per germline. V lost 0 bases, J lost 6 bases, and 6 bases stayed unmatched. CDR3 sequence reads: CASSQDPRGRNGYTF. The CDR3, as DNA: TGTGCCAGCAGCCAAGATCCCAGGGGGCGGAATGGCTACACCTTC.

The chain combines TRBV6-5 with TRBJ2-5, with unresolved D. Trimming removed 0 bases from V and 1 base from J, with 6 bases in between. Germline CDR1 reads MNHEY; CDR2 reads SVGAGI. The CDR3 sequence is 14 residues long. The CDR3 DNA reads as TGTGCCAGCAGTTACTCGAGTTCCCAAGAGACCCAGTACTTC. Amino acid sequence: CASSYSSSQETQYF.

This clonotype was recorded a few times. The chain carries TRBV30 and TRBJ2-2, with 7 bases fitting TRBD1. J lost 2 bases, V lost 6 bases, and 6 bases had no gene match. The CDR3 sequence is 14 residues long. Germline V gene sequence: CDR1 GTSNPN, CDR2 SVGIG (reference sequence). The CDR3 reads CACTRQGNTGELFF. The CDR3 nucleotides read TGTGCCTGCACACGACAGGGAAACACCGGGGAGCTGTTTTTT. Filled out from reference TRBV30 and TRBJ2-2, the complete variable domain reads SQTIHQWPATLVQPVGSPLSLECTVEGTSNPNLYWYRQAAGRGLQLLFYSVGIGQISSEVPQNLSASRPQDRQFILSSKKLLLSDSGFYLCACTRQGNTGELFFGEGSRLTVL.

The count of this clonotype is one. The chain is built from TRBV7-9 and TRBJ2-7; TRBD1 matches at 8 bases. J lost 3 bases, V lost 3 bases, and 4 bases had no gene match. The CDR3 is 14 amino acids. Germline CDR1 SEHNR, CDR2 FQNEAQ (reference sequence). The CDR3 region is CASSFGQGFYEQYF. CDR3 sequence (DNA): TGTGCCAGCAGCTTTGGACAGGGATTCTACGAGCAGTACTTC.

This clonotype has more than one count but fewer than ten. The chain joins TRBV19 to TRBJ1-4, with D possibly being TRBD1 (5 bases). Germline V lookup: CDR1 LNHDA, CDR2 SQIVND (reference sequence). V was clipped by 2 bases and J by 5 bases, with 9 bases between them. The CDR3 has 14 amino acids. CDR3 loop: CASSIWGRNEKLFF. The CDR3 DNA sequence: TGTGCCAGTAGTATATGGGGACGGAATGAAAAACTGTTTTTT.

A few counts support this clonotype. The gene calls are TRBV5-1 and TRBJ2-1; no definite D call. Germline-derived CDR1 and CDR2 are SGHRS and YFSETQ. The CDR3 runs 13 residues. The V and J ends lost 4 bases and 6 bases respectively, with 11 bases between them. The CDR3 loop reads CASSPGYLNEQFF. As DNA, the CDR3 is TGCGCCAGCAGCCCCGGATATCTCAATGAGCAGTTCTTC.

The rearrangement links TRBV12-3 or TRBV12-4 to TRBJ1-2; a possible D gene is TRBD1 (6 bases). V was cut by 2 bases and J by 4 bases, with 8 bases left in between. The CDR3 spans 13 residues. The CDR3 DNA sequence: TGTGCCAGCAGTTTACAGGGGATCTATGGCTACACCTTC. Its translation is CASSLQGIYGYTF.

Many counts were recorded for this clonotype. J is TRBJ2-1 and V is TRBV3-1, with TRBD1 identical over 9 bases. Germline CDR1 reads LGHDT; CDR2 reads YNNKEL (reference sequence). Unmatched junction bases numbered 6, after V lost 6 bases and J lost 3 bases. The CDR3 extends over 15 amino acids. CDR3 region: CASSPDRGIYNEQFF. CDR3 DNA: TGTGCCAGCAGTCCCGACAGGGGGATCTACAATGAGCAGTTCTTC.

The chain combines TRBV12-3 or TRBV12-4 with TRBJ1-1; possible D gene TRBD1, 6 bases. The CDR3 is 16 amino acids. The V end lost 5 bases, the J end lost 0 bases, and 16 bases lay between the germline ends. The CDR3 protein is CASSPDRTSMNTEAFF. The CDR3 coding sequence is TGTGCCAGCAGTCCCGACAGGACGAGTATGAACACTGAAGCTTTCTTT.

The rearrangement links TRBV12-3 or TRBV12-4 to TRBJ2-7; 9 nucleotides line up with TRBD1. The ends lost 6 bases at V and 3 bases at J; junction bases unmatched: 6. The CDR3 covers 14 residues. DNA for the CDR3: TGTGCCAGCAGGAAACAGGGGGCGGTCTACGAGCAGTACTTC. Its translation is CASRKQGAVYEQYF.

The chain employs TRBV24-1 and TRBJ2-2; D may be TRBD1 (5 bases). In germline, CDR1 is KGHDR, CDR2 SFDVKD. V was cut by 4 bases and J by 1 base, with 9 bases left in between. The CDR3 runs 15 residues. The chain's CDR3 is CATSDSTVNTGELFF. DNA of the CDR3: TGTGCCACCAGTGACTCGACAGTGAACACCGGGGAGCTGTTTTTT.

This clonotype has only a few counts. This chain joins TRBV11-2 and TRBJ2-7, with 8 bases that match TRBD2. Germline assignment: CDR1 SGHAT and CDR2 FQNNGV. The CDR3 is 22 amino acids. The V and J ends lost 1 base and 0 bases, in that order; junction bases with no gene match: 23. Written as DNA, the CDR3 is TGTGCCAGCAGCTTAGTTAGCACGCGCGACAGATTTCGAAGCGGGAGCTCCTACGAGCAGTACTTC. This gives the protein CASSLVSTRDRFRSGSSYEQYF.

This clonotype came up a few times. The J gene is TRBJ2-7, the V gene TRBV5-1; 8 nucleotides line up with TRBD1. CDR1 and CDR2 from the germline V gene are SGHRS and YFSETQ. The CDR3 runs to 15 residues. Trimming at V came to 5 bases and at J to 1 base, leaving 8 bases not matched to a gene. CDR3 protein: CASSSGQGLSYEQYF. The DNA for the CDR3 is TGCGCCAGCAGTTCCGGACAGGGACTTTCCTACGAGCAGTACTTC.

This clonotype was recorded at least ten times. This sequence joins TRBV4-1 and TRBJ2-2; 8 bases are shared with TRBD1. The CDR3 sequence is 16 residues long. With 2 bases clipped from V and 4 bases from J, the junction kept 6 bases outside the gene matches. CDR1 is MGHRA, CDR2 YSYEKL, per germline. The CDR3 loop is CASSQSGQGATGELFF. CDR3 sequence (DNA): TGCGCCAGCAGCCAATCCGGGCAGGGGGCCACCGGGGAGCTGTTTTTT.

This clonotype has only a few counts. The chain is built from TRBV7-2 and TRBJ2-5; TRBD2 matches 9 bases. The junction had 7 bases not matched to a gene; V was cut back by 6 bases and J by 5 bases. The CDR3 has 14 amino acids. Looked up from germline, CDR1 is SGHTA and CDR2 is FQGNSA. Written as DNA, the CDR3 is TGTGCCAGCAGTAATAGCGGGAGAAGGGAGACCCAGTACTTC. Protein sequence: CASSNSGRRETQYF.

In its sample, this clonotype was seen a few times. V is TRBV20-1 and J is TRBJ1-5, with 9 nucleotides matching TRBD1. The CDR3 length is 14 residues. Germline CDR1 reads DFQATT; CDR2 reads SNEGSKA (reference sequence). Unmatched junction bases numbered 4, after V lost 0 bases and J lost 7 bases. CDR3 residues: CSAREGTGIQPQHF. Here the CDR3 DNA reads TGCAGTGCTAGAGAGGGGACAGGGATACAGCCCCAGCATTTT.

This clonotype appeared a few times. The V and J genes are TRBV27 and TRBJ1-2; no definite D call. The CDR3 has 13 amino acids. From germline, CDR1 is MNHEY and CDR2 SMNVEV (reference sequence). The V end lost 4 bases, the J end lost 3 bases, and 9 bases lay between the germline ends. The CDR3 loop is CASSSDAHYGYTF. CDR3 in DNA: TGTGCCAGCAGTTCGGACGCCCACTATGGCTACACCTTC.

The J gene is TRBJ1-6, the V gene TRBV12-3 or TRBV12-4; D ambiguous. The V end lost 3 bases, the J end lost 10 bases, and 13 bases lay between the germline ends. The CDR3 extends over 14 amino acids. In nucleotides, the CDR3 is TGTGCCAGCAGTTTGAGCGGGATCACCTCACCCCTCCACTTT. This translates into CASSLSGITSPLHF.

The table lists this clonotype with many counts. The CDR3 nucleotides are TGTGCCAGCAGTCCGACTAGCGGGGGGGCCTGGAATGAGCAGTTCTTC. It encodes CASSPTSGGAWNEQFF. The chain carries TRBV27 and TRBJ2-1, with 14 bases fitting TRBD2. There are 16 residues in the CDR3. V lost 5 bases and J lost 7; bases outside the gene matches: 7. Germline values: CDR1 MNHEY, CDR2 SMNVEV (reference sequence).

The rearrangement uses TRBV7-6 and TRBJ2-7, with unresolved D. Germline lookup yields CDR1 SGHVS and CDR2 FNYEAQ. The CDR3 loop spans 14 amino acids. Trimming shortened V by 7 bases and J by 2 bases, and 15 bases separated the two germline ends. In DNA form, the CDR3 reads TGTGCCAGCACCCCTTTATCAGGCGCCTACGAGCAGTACTTC. It is translated as CASTPLSGAYEQYF.